Listed here is a single T cell receptor beta chain. No antigen is known for it. V gave up 7 bases and J gave up 12 bases; unmatched junction bases: 14. Germline V gene lookup returns CDR1 DFQATT and CDR2 SNEGSKA (reference sequence). CDR3 length equals 14 residues. This entry comes from a study of T-cell reconstitution after alpha-beta-depleted transplantation in children. Study-level results: Diversity and T-cell counts at one year after transplant derived mostly from new T cells. Two months or so post-transplant, alpha-beta T cells reportedly derived from several hundred expanded graft clones. Surviving thymic progenitors and recipient T cells were the source of high TCRbeta diversity at day 60 in some patients.

Unique molecular identifiers tagged the TCRbeta library. Each CDR3 protein gets one entry after TCRdb re-called the PCR reads with MiXCR. This sample has some 440,000 distinct CDR3 sequences; about a sixth occur once, and the top ten carry under 30%. The clonotype was recovered from a boy less than two years old who had a stem cell transplant for Wiskott-Aldrich syndrome, so the T cells may come from the graft donor. The chain couples TRBV20-1 to TRBJ2-1; 11 positions match TRBD1. The source material was PBMCs, mostly from graft donor cells, sampled 360 days after TCRalphabeta/CD19-depleted stem cell transplant. The CDR3 loop reads CSVPTGTGGSGQFF. The CDR3 nucleotides read TGCAGTGTCCCGACCGGGACAGGGGGGAGTGGGCAGTTCTTC.